This is a list of T cell receptor beta chains from one sample in a study of blood T cells in healthy people across ages. MiXCR was run by TCRdb on the 5' RACE reads, yielding one entry per CDR3 protein. This table has roughly 2 million distinct CDR3 sequences, around half appearing once. Material: blood. Receptors were obtained from a woman between 40 and 55 years old in good health. Both conserved end residues are part of each CDR3. The D gene is left open where the match is weak. Size values are once, few and many counts, or a class for expanded clones, and some rows have none.

D: -
V: TRBV28
J: TRBJ1-5
size: -
CDR3: CASSLPGGGNQPQHF
DNA: TGTGCCAGCAGTTTACCGGGGGGGGGCAATCAGCCCCAGCATTTT

D: -
V: TRBV27
J: TRBJ2-2
size: -
CDR3: CASSFRVGELFF
DNA: TGTGCCAGCAGTTTCAGGGTCGGGGAGCTGTTTTTT

D: TRBD1
V: TRBV12-3/TRBV12-4
J: TRBJ1-2
size: -
CDR3: CASRSGTAKDIYGYTF
DNA: TGTGCCAGCAGGTCCGGGACAGCGAAAGATATCTATGGCTACACCTTC

D: -
V: TRBV27
J: TRBJ2-1
size: -
CDR3: CASTHGGPSYNEQFF
DNA: TGTGCCAGCACCCACGGGGGGCCCTCCTACAATGAGCAGTTCTTC

D: -
V: TRBV20-1
J: TRBJ2-7
size: -
CDR3: CSARDPIEQYF
DNA: TGCAGTGCTAGAGACCCCATCGAGCAGTACTTC

D: -
V: TRBV7-2
J: TRBJ1-2
size: -
CDR3: CASGSDNGGSYGYTF
DNA: TGTGCCAGCGGCTCCGACAATGGGGGCAGCTATGGCTACACCTTC

D: -
V: TRBV4-2
J: TRBJ1-2
size: -
CDR3: CASSPRGGNGYTF
DNA: TGTGCCAGCAGCCCTAGGGGGGGGAATGGCTACACCTTC

D: TRBD1
V: TRBV6-5
J: TRBJ1-4
size: -
CDR3: CASSSPGQGGRRNEKLFF
DNA: TGTGCCAGCAGTTCCCCCGGACAGGGCGGGCGTCGGAATGAAAAACTGTTTTTT

D: -
V: TRBV4-2
J: TRBJ2-7
size: few
CDR3: CASSQHPDEQYF
DNA: TGTGCCAGCAGCCAACATCCAGACGAGCAGTACTTC

D: -
V: TRBV13
J: TRBJ1-2
size: many
CDR3: CASSRGSGNKYGYTF
DNA: TGTGCCAGCAGCCGAGGGAGTGGTAATAAGTATGGCTACACCTTC

D: TRBD1
V: TRBV5-6
J: TRBJ2-7
size: few
CDR3: CASSPGTGFLYEQYF
DNA: TGTGCCAGCAGCCCCGGGACAGGGTTCCTCTACGAGCAGTACTTC

D: TRBD1
V: TRBV2
J: TRBJ2-5
size: -
CDR3: CVSNLYQGAGETQYF
DNA: TGTGTCAGCAACCTCTATCAGGGGGCGGGGGAGACCCAGTACTTC

D: TRBD1
V: TRBV7-3
J: TRBJ1-2
size: -
CDR3: CASSLSSDRGANYGYTF
DNA: TGTGCCAGCAGCTTATCTTCCGACAGGGGGGCTAACTATGGCTACACCTTC

D: TRBD1
V: TRBV20-1
J: TRBJ2-5
size: few
CDR3: CSARGWADRGVETQYF
DNA: TGCAGTGCTAGAGGGTGGGCGGACAGGGGAGTAGAGACCCAGTACTTC

D: -
V: TRBV6-2/TRBV6-3
J: TRBJ2-1
size: few
CDR3: CASSSPGKIDEQFF
DNA: TGTGCCAGCAGCTCCCCTGGAAAGATCGATGAGCAGTTCTTC

D: -
V: TRBV12-3/TRBV12-4
J: TRBJ2-1
size: -
CDR3: CASSWTFWDRSSYNEQFF
DNA: TGTGCCAGCAGCTGGACTTTTTGGGACCGCTCTTCCTACAATGAGCAGTTCTTC

D: -
V: TRBV7-3
J: TRBJ1-2
size: few
CDR3: CASSLDKSSRYTF
DNA: TGTGCCAGCAGCTTGGACAAAAGTTCTCGCTACACCTTC

D: -
V: TRBV7-2
J: TRBJ2-2
size: -
CDR3: CASSFHGGELFF
DNA: TGTGCCAGCAGCTTCCACGGCGGGGAGCTGTTTTTT

D: TRBD2
V: TRBV5-5
J: TRBJ2-1
size: -
CDR3: CASSFVVAGAVEQFF
DNA: TGTGCCAGCAGCTTTGTAGTAGCGGGGGCAGTGGAGCAGTTCTTC

D: -
V: TRBV11-2
J: TRBJ2-7
size: -
CDR3: CASTLRGGGSYEQYF
DNA: TGTGCCAGCACCTTACGGGGAGGGGGATCCTACGAGCAGTACTTC

D: -
V: TRBV7-9
J: TRBJ2-7
size: few
CDR3: CASSSQGNSYEQYF
DNA: TGTGCCAGCAGCTCCCAGGGGAACTCCTACGAGCAGTACTTC

D: -
V: TRBV2
J: TRBJ1-1
size: -
CDR3: CASSEQDVAEAFF
DNA: TGTGCCAGCAGTGAACAGGACGTTGCTGAAGCTTTCTTT

D: -
V: TRBV15
J: TRBJ2-7
size: few
CDR3: CATSRERTSYEQYF
DNA: TGTGCCACCAGCAGAGAACGCACTTCTTACGAGCAGTACTTC

D: -
V: TRBV6-1
J: TRBJ1-3
size: -
CDR3: CASSDFSLPGNTIYF
DNA: TGTGCCAGCAGTGATTTCTCTCTTCCTGGAAACACCATATATTTT

D: TRBD2
V: TRBV11-2
J: TRBJ2-1
size: many
CDR3: CASSSADQRGSNEQFF
DNA: TGTGCCAGCAGCTCCGCGGACCAGCGGGGGAGCAATGAGCAGTTCTTC

D: -
V: TRBV15
J: TRBJ2-7
size: few
CDR3: CATSTGREYYEQYF
DNA: TGTGCCACCAGCACCGGACGGGAATACTACGAGCAGTACTTC